The entry that follows covers one T cell receptor beta chain sequence. Its antigen is as yet unknown. The source of the sample is a study of cytomegalovirus exposure and HLA in healthy donors. Study results and caveats: Reports state that TCR beta sequences accurately predicted most subjects' HLA-A and HLA-B alleles. Immune exposure data for these donors was limited to CMV serostatus. Follow-up analysis later connected one missense variant in DCLRE1C with trimming of TCR beta V- and J-genes.

13 Jbeta primers and 60 Vbeta primers were used for the PCR. Generated by immunoSEQ multiplex PCR, the TCRdb table keeps only in-frame clones and is missing some. Counted here are 70,000 to 95,000 clones, about three quarters occurring once; the ten biggest clones make up roughly a tenth. This receptor was taken from a man aged 25 to 40 in good health and CMV-seropositive. What was sequenced was PBMCs.

CDR3: CASSPGQGGQYF. CDR3 DNA sequence: TGTGCCAGCTCACCCGGACAGGGCGGGCAGTACTTC. The genes are TRBV18 and TRBJ2-7; 8 nucleotides line up with TRBD1. Germline CDR1 and CDR2: KGHSH and LQKENI. The CDR3 totals 12 residues. The junction had 4 bases not matched to a gene; V was cut back by 3 bases and J by 9 bases.